The next 25 T cell receptor beta chains were all read from a single sample in a study of regulatory T cells in long-lasting Graves disease. Building the TCR beta libraries relied on iRepertoire HTBI primers, and CDR3 regions underwent Arm-PCR. Via MiXCR, TCRdb re-called the multiplex PCR reads, giving one row per CDR3 protein. The sample carries around 360,000 distinct CDR3 sequences, 15% to 20% recorded once. Described time point: newly diagnosed GD, antithyroid drugs for less than 3 months. Researchers made the TCR library from RNA that was extracted from PBMCs. In addition, the sample was reused for a study of T cells in Graves' hyperthyroidism and ophthalmopathy.

The input for sequencing was peripheral blood mononuclear cells (PBMCs), taken at new diagnosis, from a patient treated with antithyroid drugs. These receptors came from a woman aged 18-30 years with Graves disease.

This clonotype was seen at least ten times. The genes are TRBV3-1 and TRBJ2-1; D not resolved. Trimming left V 0 bases short and J 4 bases short, with 10 bases between. Germline CDR1 and CDR2: LGHDT and YNNKEL (reference sequence). The length of the CDR3 is 15 residues. The CDR3 DNA reads TGTGCCAGCAGCCAAGATGGACGATCATACAATGAGCAGTTCTTC. The encoded protein is CASSQDGRSYNEQFF.

In the case of this clonotype: A much more abundant neighbour one base away suggests this may be a read error. This chain connects TRBV7-3 to TRBJ2-1; tentative D call: TRBD1 (7 bases). Trimming removed 3 bases at V and 6 bases at J, with 15 bases between. Germline V gene lookup returns CDR1 SGHTA and CDR2 FQGTGA. This CDR3 spans 15 amino acids. The CDR3 region has the DNA TGTGCCAGCAGCTTCAGGGGGGATAACCCCAATGAGCAGTTCTTC. It specifies CASSFRGDNPNEQFF.

This clonotype was observed a few times. The chain couples TRBV12-3 or TRBV12-4 to TRBJ1-3, with TRBD1 as a possible D gene (5 bases). V lost 3 bases to trimming and J lost 3 bases, with 9 bases between them. This CDR3 is built from 14 residues. CDR3 in DNA: TGTGCCAGCAGTTTTGGAGGGGATGGAAACACCATATATTTT. Its protein is CASSFGGDGNTIYF.

This clonotype was counted a few times. This rearrangement joins TRBV2 to TRBJ1-5; D gene uncertain. The germline gives CDR1 SNHLY, CDR2 FYNNEI. The CDR3 covers 14 residues. V gave up 3 bases and J gave up 3 bases, with 9 bases separating them. CDR3: CASSDWQSNQPQHF. The CDR3 nucleotides are TGTGCCAGCAGTGATTGGCAGTCCAATCAGCCCCAGCATTTT. Together with reference TRBV2 and TRBJ1-5, the CDR3 gives the full variable domain: EPEVTQTPSHQVTQMGQEVILRCVPISNHLYFYWYRQILGQKVEFLVSFYNNEISEKSEIFDDQFSVERPDGSNFTLKIRSTKLEDSAMYFCASSDWQSNQPQHFGDGTRLSIL.

This clonotype has only a few counts. The chain recombines TRBV28 with TRBJ2-5; possibly TRBD2 for D (5 bases). The germline V gene encodes CDR1 MDHEN and CDR2 SYDVKM. The V gene lost 5 bases and the J gene lost 4 bases, with 14 bases spanning the gap. The CDR3 has 14 residues. CDR3 loop: CASSTGKVGETQYF. The CDR3 nucleotides read TGTGCCAGCAGTACGGGGAAGGTGGGAGAGACCCAGTACTTC.

Only a few counts were recorded for this clonotype. The CDR3 nucleotides read TGCGCCAGCAGCAGAAGACAGGAAGAAAAACTGTTTTTT. This sequence encodes CASSRRQEEKLFF. This chain connects TRBV5-1 to TRBJ1-4; possible D gene TRBD1, 6 bases. CDR1 SGHRS and CDR2 YFSETQ come from the germline V gene. The CDR3 loop spans 13 amino acids. The germline V and J ends were trimmed by 4 bases and 8 bases, with 12 bases remaining between them.

The table lists this clonotype with many counts. The rearrangement uses TRBV6-1 and TRBJ1-2; 8 positions match TRBD1. Germline V gives CDR1 MNHNS, CDR2 SASEGT. The V and J ends lost 5 bases and 4 bases, in that order; junction bases with no gene match: 6. The CDR3 is made up of 14 amino acids. The CDR3, as DNA: TGTGCCAGCAGTCCTGACAGGGGTGGCTATGGCTACACCTTC. Translation gives CASSPDRGGYGYTF.

CDR3 DNA: TGTGCCAGCAGCAAGGGCGCCCAAGAGACCCAGTACTTC. It specifies CASSKGAQETQYF. The chain uses TRBV7-3 and TRBJ2-5; D not resolved. V was shortened by 5 bases and J by 1 base, with 8 bases between the two germline ends. The CDR3 is 13 residues long. Germline V CDR1 and CDR2: SGHTA, FQGTGA.

At least ten counts were recorded for this clonotype. The V and J genes are TRBV5-1 and TRBJ2-7, with a weak D call TRBD1 (7 bases). Germline values: CDR1 SGHRS, CDR2 YFSETQ. The CDR3 length is 15 residues. V lost 2 bases and J lost 6, with 18 bases in between. The CDR3 is CASSLENRGGREQYF. CDR3 coding DNA: TGCGCCAGCAGCTTAGAGAACAGGGGAGGACGCGAGCAGTACTTC. The whole variable domain, filled in from reference TRBV5-1 and TRBJ2-7, reads KAGVTQTPRYLIKTRGQQVTLSCSPISGHRSVSWYQQTPGQGLQFLFEYFSETQRNKGNFPGRFSGRQFSNSRSEMNVSTLELGDSALYLCASSLENRGGREQYFGPGTRLTVT.

This clonotype was detected many times. V is TRBV10-3 and J is TRBJ1-5, with D perhaps matching TRBD1 (5 bases). V shed 4 bases and J shed 5 bases, with 9 bases lying between them. The CDR3 is 13 residues long. Germline V gives CDR1 ENHRY, CDR2 SYGVKD. The CDR3 DNA follows: TGTGCCATCAGTGGACAGTCTGATCAGCCCCAGCATTTT. This translates into CAISGQSDQPQHF.

This clonotype was observed at least ten times. This chain joins TRBV7-8 and TRBJ2-3; no definite D call. Germline V gene data show CDR1 as SGHVS and CDR2 as FQNEAQ. Trimming left V 3 bases short and J 1 base short, with 14 bases between. The CDR3 consists of 16 residues. The CDR3 sequence is CASSFLRVSGTDTQYF. CDR3 sequence (DNA): TGTGCCAGCAGCTTTCTGCGAGTCTCTGGCACAGATACGCAGTATTTT.

V is TRBV4-1 and J is TRBJ1-4; D is uncertain. Trimming removed 1 base at V and 7 bases at J, with 10 bases between. CDR3 length: 14 residues. CDR1 and CDR2 from the germline V gene are MGHRA and YSYEKL. The CDR3, as DNA: TGCGCCAGCAGCCAAGTCTCCGCAGCTGAAAAACTGTTTTTT. Translated, it gives CASSQVSAAEKLFF.

The rearrangement uses TRBV20-1 and TRBJ1-1, with D tentatively TRBD1 (5 bases). The CDR3 loop spans 15 amino acids. V shed 1 base and J shed 3 bases, with 15 bases lying between them. From germline, CDR1 is DFQATT and CDR2 SNEGSKA (reference sequence). This chain's CDR3 is CSARALQRGDTEAFF. As DNA, the CDR3 is TGCAGTGCTAGAGCCCTCCAACGGGGGGACACTGAAGCTTTCTTT.

There are a few counts of this clonotype. The V gene is TRBV20-1, the J gene TRBJ2-2; 12 bases match TRBD1. This CDR3 region has 19 residues. The V gene's germline CDR1 is DFQATT and CDR2 SNEGSKA (reference sequence). Germline trimming cut 1 base from V and 8 bases from J; bases unmatched to any gene: 17. CDR3 amino acids: CSARGPAVGTGGARGELFF. The CDR3 DNA reads TGCAGTGCTAGAGGACCCGCTGTCGGGACAGGGGGCGCAAGAGGGGAGCTGTTTTTT.

This clonotype was seen at least ten times. The chain couples TRBV7-8 to TRBJ2-1; 8 nucleotides agree with TRBD1. CDR1 is SGHVS and CDR2 is FQNEAQ in the germline V gene. V dropped 5 bases and J dropped 5; count of bases not matched to a gene: 5. The CDR3 has 14 residues. The CDR3 sequence is CASSPRTGNNEQFF. CDR3 bases: TGTGCCAGCAGCCCTCGGACAGGGAACAATGAGCAGTTCTTC.

This clonotype was counted once. The genes are TRBV19 and TRBJ1-5; D possibly corresponds to TRBD1 (5 bases). Germline-derived CDR1 and CDR2 are LNHDA and SQIVND (reference sequence). Trimming stripped 7 bases from V and 2 bases from J, with 18 bases between. The CDR3 extends over 16 amino acids. CDR3 nucleotides: TGTGCCAGTATGAGGGGCTTGGGGGGAGGCAATCAGCCCCAGCATTTT. Translation gives CASMRGLGGGNQPQHF.

The chain links TRBV29-1 to TRBJ2-1; D is perhaps TRBD1 (6 bases). V was trimmed by 6 bases and J by 7 bases, leaving 13 bases between them. The CDR3 runs 12 residues. Per the germline V gene, CDR1 is SQVTM and CDR2 is ANQGSEA. The CDR3 spells CSVISGTNEQFF. The CDR3 DNA follows: TGCAGCGTGATATCCGGGACAAATGAGCAGTTCTTC.

The chain carries TRBV3-1 and TRBJ1-2; possibly TRBD1 for D (6 bases). CDR3 size: 17 residues. Germline CDR1 reads LGHDT; CDR2 reads YNNKEL (reference sequence). The ends were cut back, 0 bases at V and 5 bases at J, with 19 bases in the middle. The CDR3 protein is CASSQELRQEGEYGYTF. DNA for the CDR3: TGTGCCAGCAGCCAAGAGCTGCGACAGGAAGGCGAATATGGCTACACCTTC.

Only a few counts were recorded for this clonotype. This chain links TRBV9 with TRBJ1-2; D not resolved. The CDR3 is 14 residues long. Trimming removed 0 bases from V and 3 bases from J, with 9 bases in between. The germline gives CDR1 SGDLS, CDR2 YYNGEE. CDR3 coding DNA: TGTGCCAGCAGCGTAGCGGGAAGGGACTATGGCTACACCTTC. Its translation is CASSVAGRDYGYTF.

This clonotype has at least ten counts. This chain links TRBV28 with TRBJ2-4; TRBD1 agrees at 7 bases. The CDR3 is 15 residues long. The germline gives CDR1 MDHEN, CDR2 SYDVKM. V shed 5 bases, J shed 6 bases, and the junction held 10 bases outside the gene matches. CDR3 nucleotides: TGTGCCAGCAGTCCCCCCCCATGGGACAGAAACATTCAGTACTTC. As protein: CASSPPPWDRNIQYF.

There are many counts of this clonotype. The rearrangement uses TRBV5-1 and TRBJ2-3, with D tentatively TRBD1 or TRBD2 (6 bases each). Germline V lookup: CDR1 SGHRS, CDR2 YFSETQ. This CDR3 region has 16 residues. Deletions cut 0 bases from V and 1 base from J, with 12 bases between. Here the CDR3 reads CASSLEGGPRTDTQYF. CDR3 bases: TGCGCCAGCAGCTTGGAGGGGGGACCCCGCACAGATACGCAGTATTTT.

V usage is TRBV10-1 and J usage is TRBJ2-7; perhaps TRBD2 as D (5 bases). Germline-derived CDR1 and CDR2 are WNHNN and SYGVQD (reference sequence). With 2 bases removed from V and 0 bases from J, the gap between germline ends came to 11 bases. The CDR3 contains 15 residues. CDR3 sequence reads: CASSEGPGTSYEQYF. The CDR3 region has the DNA TGCGCCAGCAGTGAGGGGCCGGGAACCTCCTACGAGCAGTACTTC.

Only a few counts were recorded for this clonotype. This sequence joins TRBV28 and TRBJ2-1, with 9 nucleotides matching TRBD2. The CDR3 is 14 residues long. Trimming took 3 bases from V and 5 from J; bases not matched to a gene: 2. The germline V gene has CDR1 MDHEN and CDR2 SYDVKM. Here the CDR3 reads CASSLSGRHNEQFF. For the CDR3, the DNA is TGTGCCAGCAGTTTGAGCGGGAGGCACAATGAGCAGTTCTTC.

This clonotype was found a few times. A much larger clone lies one base from this, so it may be a read error. J is TRBJ2-1 and V is TRBV7-2, with 12 positions matching TRBD2. The CDR3 extends over 17 amino acids. Germline CDR1 and CDR2: SGHTA and FQGNSA. With V trimmed by 4 bases and J by 11 bases, 15 bases remained unmatched. The CDR3 loop reads CASSSSRLAGDLNKQFF. The DNA of the CDR3 is TGTGCCAGCAGCTCGTCAAGACTAGCGGGAGACTTGAATAAGCAGTTCTTC. The full variable domain, its missing parts supplied by reference TRBV7-2 and TRBJ2-1, is GAGVSQSPSNKVTEKGKDVELRCDPISGHTALYWYRQSLGQGLEFLIYFQGNSAPDKSGLPSDRFSAERTGGSVSTLTIQRTQQEDSAVYLCASSSSRLAGDLNKQFFGPGTRLTVL.

This clonotype was detected many times. The V and J genes are TRBV7-9 and TRBJ2-7, with TRBD2 as a possible D gene (6 bases). Trimming removed 5 bases at V and 7 bases at J, with 18 bases between. The CDR3 has 14 amino acids. Germline lookup yields CDR1 SEHNR and CDR2 FQNEAQ (reference sequence). CDR3 nucleotides: TGTGCCAGCAGCCCGGAGGGCCAACTCTGGGAGCAGTACTTC. This sequence encodes CASSPEGQLWEQYF.